The TCR beta chain described here comes from a study of regulatory T cells in long-lasting Graves disease. V lost 6 bases to trimming and J lost 1 base, with 9 bases between them. In germline, CDR1 is KGHDR, CDR2 SFDVKD. This CDR3 has 14 amino acids. Time point noted: newly diagnosed GD, antithyroid drugs for less than 3 months. Isolated PBMC RNA provided the starting material for the TCR library. Researchers made TCR beta libraries by using iRepertoire HTBI primers and running Arm-PCR on CDR3 regions. TCRdb analysed the multiplex PCR reads with MiXCR anew, one entry per CDR3 protein. Of 350,000 to 500,000 distinct CDR3 sequences in the sample, over 15% are singletons; the top ten hold around a tenth. These data were likewise used in another study, on T cells in Graves' hyperthyroidism and ophthalmopathy.

This sequence was found in a woman aged 25 to 45 with Graves disease. V gene TRBV24-1 combines with J gene TRBJ1-5; a weak D match, TRBD1 (5 bases). This specimen consisted of peripheral blood mononuclear cells (PBMCs), obtained at new diagnosis, from a patient treated with antithyroid drugs. CDR3 DNA: TGTGCCACCAGTAAGAGGGGCAGCAATCAGCCCCAGCATTTT. Translated: CATSKRGSNQPQHF.